Listed here are 25 T cell receptor beta chains from one sample, sequenced in a study of identifying expanded T cells in peripheral blood. The assay was immunoSEQ multiplex PCR, and TCRdb's table has in-frame clones only and misses some. This sample has around 90,000 clones, with around 88% found just once. The source material was blood. These receptors were obtained from a person between 18 and 75 years old in good health.

The chain combines TRBV9 with TRBJ2-5; 9 bases match TRBD2. V trimming: 0 bases; J trimming: 2 bases; junction bases outside the gene matches: 8. Germline CDR1 and CDR2: SGDLS and YYNGEE. The CDR3 runs 17 residues. This chain's CDR3 is CASSVGSLAGIQETQYF. The CDR3 DNA is TGTGCCAGCAGCGTAGGGAGCCTAGCGGGGATACAAGAGACCCAGTACTTC.

J is TRBJ1-5 and V is TRBV4-1, with D possibly TRBD1 on 6 matching bases. There are 16 residues in the CDR3. The germline V gene has CDR1 MGHRA and CDR2 YSYEKL. Trimming removed 3 bases from V and 3 bases from J, with 15 bases in between. CDR3 region: CASSHNRATSNQPQHF. The CDR3 DNA reads TGCGCCAGCAGCCATAACAGGGCCACGTCCAATCAGCCCCAGCATTTT.

The chain employs TRBV6-5 and TRBJ2-7, with a possible D match to TRBD1 (6 bases). The CDR3 runs 11 residues. V was pared by 6 bases and J by 4 bases, with 7 bases between. CDR1 and CDR2 from the germline V gene are MNHEY and SVGAGI. The DNA of the CDR3 is TGTGCCAGCAGCACAGGGTACGAGCAGTACTTC. Translated: CASSTGYEQYF.

The V and J genes are TRBV10-3 and TRBJ1-3; TRBD1 matches 7 bases. CDR1 ENHRY and CDR2 SYGVKD come from the germline V gene. The junction had 7 bases not matched to a gene; V was cut back by 3 bases and J by 5 bases. The CDR3 length is 15 residues. In nucleotides, the CDR3 is TGTGCCATCAGTGAAAGGGGGACAGCTCGAAACACCATATATTTT. It specifies CAISERGTARNTIYF.

The rearrangement uses TRBV4-1 and TRBJ1-5; 7 bases agree with TRBD1. CDR3 size: 16 residues. Germline V gene data show CDR1 as MGHRA and CDR2 as YSYEKL. With 1 base clipped from V and 3 bases from J, the junction kept 6 bases outside the gene matches. The DNA for the CDR3 is TGCGCCAGCAGCCAAGTCACAGGGGCCGTCAATCAGCCCCAGCATTTT. Translated: CASSQVTGAVNQPQHF.

The V and J genes are TRBV5-1 and TRBJ1-6; 9 nucleotides agree with TRBD1. From germline, CDR1 is SGHRS and CDR2 YFSETQ. V trimming: 5 bases; J trimming: 4 bases; junction bases outside the gene matches: 4. The CDR3 consists of 15 residues. This chain's CDR3 is CASSPTGGYNSPLHF. Written as DNA, the CDR3 is TGCGCCAGCAGTCCGACAGGGGGTTATAATTCACCCCTCCACTTT.

J is TRBJ2-2 and V is TRBV7-9; D gene ambiguous. The CDR3 loop spans 11 amino acids. The germline V gene has CDR1 SEHNR and CDR2 FQNEAQ (reference sequence). V was cut by 4 bases and J by 5 bases, with 2 bases left in between. CDR3 loop: CASSSTGELFF. CDR3 coding DNA: TGTGCCAGCAGCTCGACCGGGGAGCTGTTTTTT.

This chain links TRBV5-4 with TRBJ1-1; D might be TRBD1 (5 bases). CDR1 and CDR2 from the germline V gene are SGHNT and YYREEE (reference sequence). This CDR3 contains 15 residues. The ends were cut back, 3 bases at V and 0 bases at J, with 12 bases in the middle. Written as DNA, the CDR3 is TGTGCCAGCAGCTCGCCACGGGGGGTGAACACTGAAGCTTTCTTT. Its protein is CASSSPRGVNTEAFF. Full variable domain (rest looked up from reference TRBV5-4 and TRBJ1-1): ETGVTQSPTHLIKTRGQQVTLRCSSQSGHNTVSWYQQALGQGPQFIFQYYREEENGRGNFPPRFSGLQFPNYSSELNVNALELDDSALYLCASSSPRGVNTEAFFGQGTRLTVV.

This chain joins TRBV30 and TRBJ2-2; 9 nucleotides line up with TRBD2. The J segment lost 3 bases and the V segment lost 3 bases, leaving 5 bases of the junction unmatched. Germline lookup yields CDR1 GTSNPN and CDR2 SVGIG (reference sequence). The length of the CDR3 is 15 residues. The CDR3, as DNA: TGTGCCTGGAGGCTAGCGGGGATAGACACCGGGGAGCTGTTTTTT. It is translated as CAWRLAGIDTGELFF.

The V call is TRBV9, the J call TRBJ2-2; D is undetermined. Germline V gene lookup returns CDR1 SGDLS and CDR2 YYNGEE. Trimming took 4 bases from V and 5 from J, leaving 6 bases between them. There are 12 residues in the CDR3. CDR3 sequence: CASSLETGELFF. Written as DNA, the CDR3 is TGTGCCAGCAGCCTGGAAACCGGGGAGCTGTTTTTT.

V is TRBV9 and J is TRBJ2-2; 8 nucleotides line up with TRBD1. CDR3 length: 13 amino acids. The germline gives CDR1 SGDLS, CDR2 YYNGEE. J lost 4 bases, V lost 8 bases, and 4 bases had no gene match. The chain's CDR3 is CASQGARTGELFF. CDR3 nucleotides: TGTGCCAGTCAGGGGGCGCGCACCGGGGAGCTGTTTTTT.

The chain uses TRBV5-1 and TRBJ2-2; tentative D call: TRBD2 (6 bases). The germline gives CDR1 SGHRS, CDR2 YFSETQ. CDR3 length equals 17 residues. V was clipped by 2 bases and J by 0 bases, with 14 bases between them. CDR3 residues: CASSLSGSGANTGELFF. The CDR3 region has the DNA TGCGCCAGCAGCTTATCTGGTAGCGGAGCGAACACCGGGGAGCTGTTTTTT.

The chain combines TRBV10-1 with TRBJ1-5; 7 nucleotides match TRBD1. The ends lost 4 bases at V and 9 bases at J; junction bases unmatched: 6. Germline V gene data show CDR1 as WNHNN and CDR2 as SYGVQD (reference sequence). The CDR3 has 13 amino acids. CDR3 residues: CASSVSTGTPQHF. CDR3 bases: TGCGCCAGCAGTGTCTCGACAGGGACGCCCCAGCATTTT.

The chain employs TRBV6-1 and TRBJ1-5; D gene uncertain. Germline CDR1 is MNHNS and CDR2 is SASEGT. The CDR3 runs to 13 residues. V was clipped by 8 bases and J by 3 bases, with 11 bases between them. The CDR3 here is CASADRYNQPQHF. The DNA for the CDR3 is TGTGCCAGCGCGGACCGATACAATCAGCCCCAGCATTTT.

The chain couples TRBV6-5 to TRBJ1-3; no definite D call. V was clipped by 6 bases and J by 1 base, with 13 bases between them. The CDR3 is 15 amino acids. Per the germline V gene, CDR1 is MNHEY and CDR2 is SVGAGI. The CDR3 region has the DNA TGTGCCAGCAGATCCGATGGGGAATCTGGAAACACCATATATTTT. It yields the protein CASRSDGESGNTIYF.

The V gene is TRBV7-9, the J gene TRBJ2-5; D may be TRBD1 (5 bases). Germline loops: CDR1 SEHNR, CDR2 FQNEAQ (reference sequence). V was shortened by 4 bases and J by 5 bases, with 17 bases between the two germline ends. This CDR3 spans 15 amino acids. For the CDR3, the DNA is TGTGCCAGCAGCTCCGGTATGGCAGGGCTGGAGACCCAGTACTTC. Translating gives CASSSGMAGLETQYF.

The chain joins TRBV6-1 to TRBJ2-3; 7 positions agree with TRBD2. The CDR3 is made up of 15 amino acids. Germline V gene lookup returns CDR1 MNHNS and CDR2 SASEGT. After removal of 1 base from V and 4 bases from J, the junction contained 5 bases not matched to a gene. The CDR3, as DNA: TGTGCCAGCAGTGAAGGGGAGGGAGGAGCAGATACGCAGTATTTT. Translating it yields CASSEGEGGADTQYF.

CDR3 loop: CASSPEGGKDEKLFF. The DNA of the CDR3 is TGCGCCAGCAGCCCGGAGGGGGGAAAGGACGAAAAACTGTTTTTT. The chain couples TRBV5-1 to TRBJ1-4; perhaps TRBD1 as D (6 bases). Germline loops: CDR1 SGHRS, CDR2 YFSETQ. This CDR3 is 15 amino acids long. The V and J ends lost 4 bases and 8 bases respectively, with 18 bases between them.

The V and J genes are TRBV6-4 and TRBJ2-1, with TRBD2 identical over 7 bases. This CDR3 comprises 13 residues. The J segment lost 8 bases and the V segment lost 5 bases, leaving 6 bases of the junction unmatched. Germline values: CDR1 MRHNA, CDR2 SNTAGT. The DNA for the CDR3 is TGTGCCAGCAGTCGCGGGAGTTCAGATGAGCAGTTCTTC. Its protein product is CASSRGSSDEQFF.

The chain uses TRBV4-1 and TRBJ2-7, with 12 bases fitting TRBD2. With 4 bases clipped from V and 4 bases from J, the junction kept 5 bases outside the gene matches. The CDR3 is 15 residues long. CDR1 is MGHRA and CDR2 is YSYEKL in the germline V gene. The CDR3: CASSLRLAGVYEQYF. In DNA form, the CDR3 reads TGCGCCAGCAGCCTCCGACTAGCGGGAGTTTACGAGCAGTACTTC.

The chain couples TRBV29-1 to TRBJ2-5, with D possibly matching TRBD2 (5 bases). Germline CDR1 reads SQVTM; CDR2 reads ANQGSEA. The CDR3 is made up of 13 amino acids. V shed 2 bases and J shed 5 bases, with 12 bases lying between them. The CDR3 DNA reads as TGCAGCGTTGAAACGGGGATTAGGGAGACCCAGTACTTC. This encodes CSVETGIRETQYF.

The chain is built from TRBV6-6 and TRBJ2-7; TRBD2 aligns across 7 bases. This CDR3 is built from 12 residues. V lost 5 bases and J lost 4; bases outside the gene matches: 2. Per the germline V gene, CDR1 is MNHNY and CDR2 is SVGAGI (reference sequence). The CDR3 nucleotides read TGTGCCAGCAGTGGGGGGGGGTACGAGCAGTACTTC. This translates into CASSGGGYEQYF.

The chain is built from TRBV19 and TRBJ1-1; D remains unclear. From germline, CDR1 is LNHDA and CDR2 SQIVND (reference sequence). Trimming took off 4 bases at V and 6 bases at J, with 9 bases between the two ends. This CDR3 has 12 residues. CDR3 in DNA: TGTGCCAGTAGTAATTATAGGGCTGAAGCTTTCTTT. As protein: CASSNYRAEAFF.

V and J are TRBV5-6 and TRBJ2-5; no firm D call. This CDR3 is built from 15 residues. Germline lookup yields CDR1 SGHDT and CDR2 YYEEEE. V lost 0 bases and J lost 0, with 9 bases in between. The CDR3 is CASSLGAGYQETQYF. The CDR3 DNA is TGTGCCAGCAGCTTGGGGGCCGGGTACCAAGAGACCCAGTACTTC.

In this sample, this clone turned up a few times. This chain uses TRBV6-6 with TRBJ2-2; no firm D call. Trimming shortened V by 6 bases and J by 2 bases, and 10 bases separated the two germline ends. From germline, CDR1 is MNHNY and CDR2 SVGAGI (reference sequence). This CDR3 is 14 amino acids long. The CDR3 DNA sequence: TGTGCCAGCAGAGTTGACCATAACACCGGGGAGCTGTTTTTT. Protein product: CASRVDHNTGELFF.